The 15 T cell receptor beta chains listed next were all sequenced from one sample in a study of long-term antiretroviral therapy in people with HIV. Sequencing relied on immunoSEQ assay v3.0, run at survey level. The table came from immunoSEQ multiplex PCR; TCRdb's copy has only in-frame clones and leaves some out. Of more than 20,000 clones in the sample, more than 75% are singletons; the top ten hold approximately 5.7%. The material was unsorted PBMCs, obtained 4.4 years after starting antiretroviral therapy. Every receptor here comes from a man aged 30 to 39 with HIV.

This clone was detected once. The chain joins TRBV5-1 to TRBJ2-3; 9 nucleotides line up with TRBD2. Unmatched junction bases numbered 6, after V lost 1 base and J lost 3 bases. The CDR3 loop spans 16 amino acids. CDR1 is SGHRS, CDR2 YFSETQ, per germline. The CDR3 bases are TGCGCCAGCAGCTTGATGGCGGGAGGGCCGACAGATACGCAGTATTTT. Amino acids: CASSLMAGGPTDTQYF. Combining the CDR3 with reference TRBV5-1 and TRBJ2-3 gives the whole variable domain KAGVTQTPRYLIKTRGQQVTLSCSPISGHRSVSWYQQTPGQGLQFLFEYFSETQRNKGNFPGRFSGRQFSNSRSEMNVSTLELGDSALYLCASSLMAGGPTDTQYFGPGTRLTVL.

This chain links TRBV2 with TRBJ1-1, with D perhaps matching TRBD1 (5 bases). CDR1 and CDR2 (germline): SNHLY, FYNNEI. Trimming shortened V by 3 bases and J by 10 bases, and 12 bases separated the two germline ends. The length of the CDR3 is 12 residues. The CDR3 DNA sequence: TGTGCCAGCAGTGACAGGGCCCCGGGAGCTTTCTTT. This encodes CASSDRAPGAFF.

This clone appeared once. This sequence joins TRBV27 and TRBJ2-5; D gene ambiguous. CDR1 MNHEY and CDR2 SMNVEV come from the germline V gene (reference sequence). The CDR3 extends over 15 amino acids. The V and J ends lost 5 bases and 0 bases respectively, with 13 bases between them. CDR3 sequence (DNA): TGTGCCAGCAGTCATCGCCTTAGGGACCAAGAGACCCAGTACTTC. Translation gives CASSHRLRDQETQYF.

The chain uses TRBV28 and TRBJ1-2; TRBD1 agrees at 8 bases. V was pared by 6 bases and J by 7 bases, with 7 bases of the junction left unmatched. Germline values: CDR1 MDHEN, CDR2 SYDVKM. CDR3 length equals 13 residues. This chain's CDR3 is CASSPVGQGGYTF. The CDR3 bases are TGTGCCAGCAGCCCCGTAGGACAGGGTGGCTACACCTTC.

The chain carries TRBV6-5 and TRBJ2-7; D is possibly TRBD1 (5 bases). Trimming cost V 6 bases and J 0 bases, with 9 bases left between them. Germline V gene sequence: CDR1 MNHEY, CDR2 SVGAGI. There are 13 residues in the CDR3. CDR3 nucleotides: TGTGCCAGCAGCCAGGACATCTCCTACGAGCAGTACTTC. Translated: CASSQDISYEQYF.

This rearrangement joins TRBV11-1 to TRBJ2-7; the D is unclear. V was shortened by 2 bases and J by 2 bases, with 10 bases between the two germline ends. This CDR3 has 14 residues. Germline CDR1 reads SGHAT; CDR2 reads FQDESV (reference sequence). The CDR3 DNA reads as TGTGCCAGCAGCTTATCTGGCGGAGCCTACGAGCAGTACTTC. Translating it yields CASSLSGGAYEQYF.

CDR3 DNA sequence: TGTGCCAGCAGTCGTCGGGGGGATCAGCCCCAGCATTTT. Encoded protein: CASSRRGDQPQHF. The rearrangement links TRBV27 to TRBJ1-5; D might be TRBD1 (5 bases). Per the germline V gene, CDR1 is MNHEY and CDR2 is SMNVEV (reference sequence). V lost 5 bases and J lost 5, with 10 bases in between. The CDR3 runs to 13 residues.

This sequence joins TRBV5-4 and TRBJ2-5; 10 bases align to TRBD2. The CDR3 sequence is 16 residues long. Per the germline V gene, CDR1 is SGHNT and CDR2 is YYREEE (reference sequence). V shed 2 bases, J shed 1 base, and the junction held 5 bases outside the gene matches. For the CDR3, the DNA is TGTGCCAGCAGCTTAAAGCGGGAGGGCCGCCAAGAGACCCAGTACTTC. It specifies CASSLKREGRQETQYF. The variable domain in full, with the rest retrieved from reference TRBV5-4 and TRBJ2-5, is ETGVTQSPTHLIKTRGQQVTLRCSSQSGHNTVSWYQQALGQGPQFIFQYYREEENGRGNFPPRFSGLQFPNYSSELNVNALELDDSALYLCASSLKREGRQETQYFGPGTRLLVL.

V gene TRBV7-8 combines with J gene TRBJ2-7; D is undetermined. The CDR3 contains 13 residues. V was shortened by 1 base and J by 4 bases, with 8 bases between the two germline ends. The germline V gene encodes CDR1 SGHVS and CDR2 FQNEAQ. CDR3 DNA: TGTGCCAGCAGCTTAGGGCCAGAATACGAGCAGTACTTC. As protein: CASSLGPEYEQYF. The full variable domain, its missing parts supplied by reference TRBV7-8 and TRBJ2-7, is GAGVSQSPRYKVAKRGQDVALRCDPISGHVSLFWYQQALGQGPEFLTYFQNEAQLDKSGLPSDRFFAERPEGSVSTLKIQRTQQEDSAVYLCASSLGPEYEQYFGPGTRLTVT.

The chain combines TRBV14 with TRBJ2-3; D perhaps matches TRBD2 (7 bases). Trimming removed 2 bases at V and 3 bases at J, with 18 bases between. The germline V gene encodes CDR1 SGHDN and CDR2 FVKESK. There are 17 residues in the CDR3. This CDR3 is CASSQQVRGARTDTQYF. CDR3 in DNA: TGTGCCAGCAGCCAACAGGTTCGGGGGGCGCGGACAGATACGCAGTATTTT. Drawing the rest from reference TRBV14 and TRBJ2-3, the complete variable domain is EAGVTQFPSHSVIEKGQTVTLRCDPISGHDNLYWYRRVMGKEIKFLLHFVKESKQDESGMPNNRFLAERTGGTYSTLKVQPAELEDSGVYFCASSQQVRGARTDTQYFGPGTRLTVL.

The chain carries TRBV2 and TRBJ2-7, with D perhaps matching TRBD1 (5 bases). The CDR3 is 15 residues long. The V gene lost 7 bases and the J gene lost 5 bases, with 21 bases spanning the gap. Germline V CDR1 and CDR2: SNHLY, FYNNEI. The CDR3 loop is CASIRGREGSNEQYF. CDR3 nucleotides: TGTGCCAGCATTAGGGGAAGGGAAGGATCCAACGAGCAGTACTTC.

This CDR3 reads CASSLQGFGDTQYF. The CDR3 DNA follows: TGCGCCAGCAGCTTACAGGGGTTCGGTGATACGCAGTATTTT. J is TRBJ2-3 and V is TRBV5-1; 7 positions agree with TRBD1. CDR1 and CDR2 (germline): SGHRS, YFSETQ. V shed 2 bases and J 6 bases; nucleotides not matched to a gene: 6. The CDR3 has 14 amino acids. Based on the CDR3 plus reference TRBV5-1 and TRBJ2-3, the full variable domain is KAGVTQTPRYLIKTRGQQVTLSCSPISGHRSVSWYQQTPGQGLQFLFEYFSETQRNKGNFPGRFSGRQFSNSRSEMNVSTLELGDSALYLCASSLQGFGDTQYFGPGTRLTVL.

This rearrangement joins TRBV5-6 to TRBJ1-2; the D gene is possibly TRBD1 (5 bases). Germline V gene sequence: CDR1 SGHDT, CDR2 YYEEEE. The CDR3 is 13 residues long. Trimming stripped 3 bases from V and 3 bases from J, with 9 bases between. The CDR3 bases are TGTGCCAGCAGCTATCAGACAGACTATGGCTACACCTTC. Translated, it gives CASSYQTDYGYTF.

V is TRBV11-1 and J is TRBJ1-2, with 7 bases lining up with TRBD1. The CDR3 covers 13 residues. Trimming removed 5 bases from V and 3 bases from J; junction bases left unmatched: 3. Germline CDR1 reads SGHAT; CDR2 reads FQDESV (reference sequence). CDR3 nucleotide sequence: TGTGCCAGCAGCGATACAGGGGACTATGGCTACACCTTC. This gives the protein CASSDTGDYGYTF.

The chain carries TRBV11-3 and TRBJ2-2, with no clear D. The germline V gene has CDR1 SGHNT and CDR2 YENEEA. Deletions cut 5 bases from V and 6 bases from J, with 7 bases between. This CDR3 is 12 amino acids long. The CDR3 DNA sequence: TGTGCCAGCAGCCTTAACCCCGGGGAGCTGTTTTTT. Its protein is CASSLNPGELFF.